One T cell receptor (beta chain) is described in this entry. Its antigen is as yet unknown. This sample is part of a study of shared clonotypes between healthy human individuals. This CDR3 comprises 18 residues. Trimming removed 3 bases at V and 4 bases at J, with 22 bases between. Per germline, CDR1 SGHAT and CDR2 FQNNGV. Repertoires were generated with immunoSEQ multiplex PCR, while TCRdb's copy carries only in-frame clones and drops some. Of millions of clones detected, 80% to 95% appear once; the ten largest clones hold 0.35% to 0.5%. Findings and limits, study-wide: Sampling covered nothing but blood. Tissue TCR repertoires likely differ from those found in blood. Relative to clonotypes present in all four donors, those not shared had lower generation probabilities.

Free of recent acute infections or vaccinations, the donors were healthy HIV-negative adults. V and J are TRBV11-2 and TRBJ2-1, with D possibly being TRBD1 or TRBD2 (5 bases each). Sequencing was performed on naive CD4+ T cells from PBMCs. As for subset: CD45RA+ positively selected. This sequence was found in a man between 18 and 29 years old in good health. Some clones in this sample may be carry-over from other donors' samples. The CDR3 DNA reads TGTGCCAGCAGCTTCCATGCGCTGAGGGACGCTGTGTACAATGAGCAGTTCTTC. Translating gives CASSFHALRDAVYNEQFF.